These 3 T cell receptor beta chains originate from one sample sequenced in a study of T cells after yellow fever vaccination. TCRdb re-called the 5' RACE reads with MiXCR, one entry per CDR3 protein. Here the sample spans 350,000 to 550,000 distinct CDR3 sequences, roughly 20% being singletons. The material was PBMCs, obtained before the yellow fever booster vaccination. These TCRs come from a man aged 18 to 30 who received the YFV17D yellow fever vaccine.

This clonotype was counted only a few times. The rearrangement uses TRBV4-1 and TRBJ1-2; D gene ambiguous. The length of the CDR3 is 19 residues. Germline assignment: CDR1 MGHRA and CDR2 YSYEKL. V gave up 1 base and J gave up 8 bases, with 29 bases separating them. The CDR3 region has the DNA TGCGCCAGCAGCCAAGGATTATACAACGGGCTAACCTCGGCTAACGGCTACACCTTC. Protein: CASSQGLYNGLTSANGYTF.

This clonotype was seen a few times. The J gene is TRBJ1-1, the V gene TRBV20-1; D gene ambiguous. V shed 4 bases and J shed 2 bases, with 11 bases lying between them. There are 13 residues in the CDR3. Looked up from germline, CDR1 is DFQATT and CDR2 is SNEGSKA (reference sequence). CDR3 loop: CSATVTFNTEAFF. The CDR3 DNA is TGCAGTGCTACGGTCACTTTTAACACTGAAGCTTTCTTT.

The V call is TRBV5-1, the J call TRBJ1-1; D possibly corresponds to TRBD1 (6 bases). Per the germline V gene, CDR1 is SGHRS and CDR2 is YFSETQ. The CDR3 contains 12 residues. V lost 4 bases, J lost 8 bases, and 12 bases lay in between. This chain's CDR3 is CASSVGGKEAFF. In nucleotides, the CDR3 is TGCGCCAGCAGCGTCGGGGGCAAGGAAGCTTTCTTT.